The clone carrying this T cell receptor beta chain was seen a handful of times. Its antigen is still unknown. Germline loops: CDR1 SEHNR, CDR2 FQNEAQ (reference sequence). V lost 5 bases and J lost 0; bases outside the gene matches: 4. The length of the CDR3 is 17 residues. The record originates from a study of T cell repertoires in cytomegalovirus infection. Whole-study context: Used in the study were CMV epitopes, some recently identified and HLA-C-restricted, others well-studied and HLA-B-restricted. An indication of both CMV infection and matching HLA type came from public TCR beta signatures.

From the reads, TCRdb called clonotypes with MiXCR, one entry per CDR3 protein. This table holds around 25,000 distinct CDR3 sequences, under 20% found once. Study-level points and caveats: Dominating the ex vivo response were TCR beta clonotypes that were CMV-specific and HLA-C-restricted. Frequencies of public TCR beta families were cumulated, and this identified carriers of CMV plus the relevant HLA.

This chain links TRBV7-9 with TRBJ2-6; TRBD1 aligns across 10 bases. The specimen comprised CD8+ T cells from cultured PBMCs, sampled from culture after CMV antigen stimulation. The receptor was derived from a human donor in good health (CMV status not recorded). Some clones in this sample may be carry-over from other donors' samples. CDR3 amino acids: CASSMGTGASGANVLTF. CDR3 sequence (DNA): TGTGCCAGCAGCATGGGGACAGGGGCCTCTGGGGCCAACGTCCTGACTTTC. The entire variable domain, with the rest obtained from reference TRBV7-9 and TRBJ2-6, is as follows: DTGVSQNPRHKITKRGQNVTFRCDPISEHNRLYWYRQTLGQGPEFLTYFQNEAQLEKSRLLSDRFSAERPKGSFSTLEIQRTEQGDSAMYLCASSMGTGASGANVLTFGAGSRLTVL.